This T cell receptor (beta chain) was sequenced in a study of molecular identifiers for immune sequencing clone quantification. Naive CD8 T cells, phenotype CD8+CD4-CCR7+CD45RA+, were sorted. This clonotype was found many times. TCRdb reanalysed the PCR reads using MiXCR and keeps one entry per CDR3 protein. The sample includes some 580,000 distinct CDR3 sequences, approximately 24% of them seen just once. CDR3 size: 14 residues. V lost 6 bases to trimming and J lost 2 bases, with 13 bases between them. Germline CDR1 SGHTA, CDR2 FQGNSA. The V gene is TRBV7-2, the J gene TRBJ2-5; D gene unclear. The sequenced sample was naive CD8+ T cells from blood, with Jurkat cell RNA spiked in. Subset meaning: FACS-sorted CD8+CD4-CCR7+CD45RA+ naive T cells. The TCR was taken from a human donor in good health. Some libraries in this study had Jurkat cell RNA spiked in. The CDR3 coding sequence is TGTGCCAGCAGTCGAATCTGGGAACAAGAGACCCAGTACTTC. Encoded protein: CASSRIWEQETQYF.